This T cell receptor beta chain was recovered during a study of CD8+ T cells in alopecia areata. RNA extraction and reverse transcription yielded cDNA as sequencing template. Sequencing was performed with immunoSEQ multiplex PCR; in TCRdb, only in-frame clones are kept and a portion is missing. Of 200,000 to 250,000 clones listed, 57% are singletons. With 1 base removed from V and 7 bases from J, the gap between germline ends came to 5 bases. The length of the CDR3 is 12 residues. CDR1 is SGDLS, CDR2 YYNGEE, per germline. The chain has TRBV9 and TRBJ2-2, with no clear D. This sample comprised CD4+ T cells sorted from blood, obtained at week 0. This receptor was taken from a human donor with alopecia areata. CDR3 sequence reads: CASSVFNGELFF. CDR3 coding DNA: TGTGCCAGCAGCGTATTTAACGGGGAGCTGTTTTTT.